Here is one TCR beta chain with its context. This entry belongs to a study of T cell changes during pregnancy in multiple sclerosis. The CDR3 runs to 15 residues. Clones were sequenced by immunoSEQ multiplex PCR, and TCRdb holds only the in-frame ones, with some missing. The sample lists about 77,000 clones; about 92% were seen once. The chain combines TRBV21-1 with TRBJ2-7; no DNA check was done on the table's D call, TRBD1. TRBV21-1 is marked as a pseudogene. This TCR was sampled from a female donor in good health, enrolled as a control in a pregnancy study. Material: peripheral blood, obtained after pregnancy. The CDR3 DNA sequence: TGTGCCAGCCGGCCCCCGGGGGACAGCTCCTACGAGCAGTACTTC. It encodes CASRPPGDSSYEQYF.